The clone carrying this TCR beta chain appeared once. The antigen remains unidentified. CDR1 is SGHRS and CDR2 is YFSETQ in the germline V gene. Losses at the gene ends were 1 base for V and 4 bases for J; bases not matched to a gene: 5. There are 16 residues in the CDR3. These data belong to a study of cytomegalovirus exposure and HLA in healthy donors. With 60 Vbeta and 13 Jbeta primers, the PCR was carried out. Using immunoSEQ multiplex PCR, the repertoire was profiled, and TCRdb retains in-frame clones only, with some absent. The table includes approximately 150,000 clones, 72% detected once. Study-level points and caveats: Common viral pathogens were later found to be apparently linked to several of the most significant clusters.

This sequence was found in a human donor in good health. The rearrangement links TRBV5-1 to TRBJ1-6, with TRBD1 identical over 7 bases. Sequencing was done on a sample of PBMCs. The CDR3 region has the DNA TGCGCCAGCAGCTTGAATCCGGGACAGTATAATTCACCCCTCCACTTT. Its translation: CASSLNPGQYNSPLHF. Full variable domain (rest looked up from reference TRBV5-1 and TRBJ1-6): KAGVTQTPRYLIKTRGQQVTLSCSPISGHRSVSWYQQTPGQGLQFLFEYFSETQRNKGNFPGRFSGRQFSNSRSEMNVSTLELGDSALYLCASSLNPGQYNSPLHFGNGTRLTVT.